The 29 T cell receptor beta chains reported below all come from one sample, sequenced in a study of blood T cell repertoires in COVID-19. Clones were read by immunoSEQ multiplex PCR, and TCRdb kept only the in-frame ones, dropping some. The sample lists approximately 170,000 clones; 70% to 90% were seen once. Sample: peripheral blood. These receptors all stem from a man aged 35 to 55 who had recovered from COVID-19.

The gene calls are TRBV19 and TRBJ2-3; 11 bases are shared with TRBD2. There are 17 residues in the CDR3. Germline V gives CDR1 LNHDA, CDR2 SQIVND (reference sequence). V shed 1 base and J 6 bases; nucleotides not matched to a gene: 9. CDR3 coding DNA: TGTGCCAGTAGTATAGGACTAGCGGGGTCGGGAACGGATACGCAGTATTTT. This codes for CASSIGLAGSGTDTQYF.

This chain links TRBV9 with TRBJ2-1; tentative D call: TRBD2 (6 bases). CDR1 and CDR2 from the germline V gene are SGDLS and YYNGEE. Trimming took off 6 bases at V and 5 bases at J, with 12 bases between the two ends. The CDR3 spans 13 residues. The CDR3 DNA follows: TGTGCCAGCAACGCACAGCGGGACAATGAGCAGTTCTTC. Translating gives CASNAQRDNEQFF.

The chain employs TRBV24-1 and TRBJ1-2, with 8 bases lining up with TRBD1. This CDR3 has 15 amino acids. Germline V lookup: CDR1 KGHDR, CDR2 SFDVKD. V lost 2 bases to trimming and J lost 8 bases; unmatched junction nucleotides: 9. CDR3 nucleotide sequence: TGTGCCACCAGTGATTCTTCAGGGACAGGAAGCGGCTACACCTTC. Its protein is CATSDSSGTGSGYTF.

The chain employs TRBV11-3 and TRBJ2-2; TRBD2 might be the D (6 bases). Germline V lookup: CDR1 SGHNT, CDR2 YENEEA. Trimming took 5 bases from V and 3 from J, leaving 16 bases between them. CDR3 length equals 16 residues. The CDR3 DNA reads TGTGCCAGCAGCCCGGGAGTCCCCGGGGACACCGGGGAGCTGTTTTTT. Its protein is CASSPGVPGDTGELFF.

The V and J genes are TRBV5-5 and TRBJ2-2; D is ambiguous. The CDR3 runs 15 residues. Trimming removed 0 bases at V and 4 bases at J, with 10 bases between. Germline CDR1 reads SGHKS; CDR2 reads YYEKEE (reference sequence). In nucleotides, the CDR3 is TGTGCCAGCAGCTTGGCTCAAAGTAGCACCGGGGAGCTGTTTTTT. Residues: CASSLAQSSTGELFF.

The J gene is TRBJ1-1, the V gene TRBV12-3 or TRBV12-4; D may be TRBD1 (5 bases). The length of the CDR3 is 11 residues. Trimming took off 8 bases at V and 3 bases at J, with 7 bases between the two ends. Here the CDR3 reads CASVGHTEAFF. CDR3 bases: TGTGCCAGCGTGGGGCACACTGAAGCTTTCTTT.

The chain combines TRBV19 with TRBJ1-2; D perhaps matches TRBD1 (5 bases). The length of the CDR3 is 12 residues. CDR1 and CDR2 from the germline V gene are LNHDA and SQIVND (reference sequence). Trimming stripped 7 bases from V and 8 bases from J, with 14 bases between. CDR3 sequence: CASISGVGGYTF. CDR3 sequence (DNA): TGTGCCAGTATATCGGGGGTTGGAGGCTACACCTTC.

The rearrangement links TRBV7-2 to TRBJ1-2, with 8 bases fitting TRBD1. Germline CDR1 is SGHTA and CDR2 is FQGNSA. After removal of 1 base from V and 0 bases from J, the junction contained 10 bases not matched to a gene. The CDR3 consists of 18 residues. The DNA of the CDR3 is TGTGCCAGCAGCTTAGGGCTCAACCGACAGGGGACTAACTATGGCTACACCTTC. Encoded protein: CASSLGLNRQGTNYGYTF. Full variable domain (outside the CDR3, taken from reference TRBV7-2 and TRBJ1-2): GAGVSQSPSNKVTEKGKDVELRCDPISGHTALYWYRQSLGQGLEFLIYFQGNSAPDKSGLPSDRFSAERTGGSVSTLTIQRTQQEDSAVYLCASSLGLNRQGTNYGYTFGSGTRLTVV.

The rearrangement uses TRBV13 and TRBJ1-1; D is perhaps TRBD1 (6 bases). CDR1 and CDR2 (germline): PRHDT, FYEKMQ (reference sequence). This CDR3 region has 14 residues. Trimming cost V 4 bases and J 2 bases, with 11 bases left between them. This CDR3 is CASSSRTANTEAFF. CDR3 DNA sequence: TGTGCCAGCAGCTCGCGGACAGCCAACACTGAAGCTTTCTTT. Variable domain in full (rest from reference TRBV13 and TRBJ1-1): AAGVIQSPRHLIKEKRETATLKCYPIPRHDTVYWYQQGPGQDPQFLISFYEKMQSDKGSIPDRFSAQQFSDYHSELNMSSLELGDSALYFCASSSRTANTEAFFGQGTRLTVV.

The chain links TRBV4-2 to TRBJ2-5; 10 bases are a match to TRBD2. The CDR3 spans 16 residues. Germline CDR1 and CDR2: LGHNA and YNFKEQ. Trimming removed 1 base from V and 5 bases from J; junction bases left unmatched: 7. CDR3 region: CASSQGETSGLETQYF. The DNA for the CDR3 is TGTGCCAGCAGCCAAGGGGAGACTAGCGGGCTTGAGACCCAGTACTTC.

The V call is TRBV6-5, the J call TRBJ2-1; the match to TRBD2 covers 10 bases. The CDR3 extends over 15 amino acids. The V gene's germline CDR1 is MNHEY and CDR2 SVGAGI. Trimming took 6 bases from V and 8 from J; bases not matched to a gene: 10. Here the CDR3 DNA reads TGTGCCAGCAGCTCCCGAGCGGGGGGGCCTGATGAGCAGTTCTTC. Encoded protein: CASSSRAGGPDEQFF.

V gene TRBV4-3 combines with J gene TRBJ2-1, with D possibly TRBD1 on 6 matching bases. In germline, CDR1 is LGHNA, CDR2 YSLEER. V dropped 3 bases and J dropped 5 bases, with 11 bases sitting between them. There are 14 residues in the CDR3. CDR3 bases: TGCGCCAGCAGCCAGGCTAACAGGGACAATGAGCAGTTCTTC. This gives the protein CASSQANRDNEQFF.

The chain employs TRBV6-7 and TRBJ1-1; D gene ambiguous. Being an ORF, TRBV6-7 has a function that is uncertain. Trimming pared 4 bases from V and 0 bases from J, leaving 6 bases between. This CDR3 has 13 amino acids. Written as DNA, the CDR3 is TGTGCCAGCAGTTGGCCTGTGAACACTGAAGCTTTCTTT. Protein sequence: CASSWPVNTEAFF.

The CDR3 loop is CASSEGFGAEAFF. The DNA for the CDR3 is TGTGCCAGCAGTGAAGGTTTCGGGGCTGAAGCTTTCTTT. The chain recombines TRBV6-1 with TRBJ1-1, with unresolved D. From germline, CDR1 is MNHNS and CDR2 SASEGT. V was cut by 1 base and J by 6 bases, with 9 bases left in between. This CDR3 is 13 amino acids long.

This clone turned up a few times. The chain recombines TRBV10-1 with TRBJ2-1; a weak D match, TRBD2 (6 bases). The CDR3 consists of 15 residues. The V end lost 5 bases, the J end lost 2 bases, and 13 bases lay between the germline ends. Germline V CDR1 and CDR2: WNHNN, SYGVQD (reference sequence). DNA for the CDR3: TGCGCCAGCAGTCTTAGCGGAATTGCCTACAATGAGCAGTTCTTC. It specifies CASSLSGIAYNEQFF.

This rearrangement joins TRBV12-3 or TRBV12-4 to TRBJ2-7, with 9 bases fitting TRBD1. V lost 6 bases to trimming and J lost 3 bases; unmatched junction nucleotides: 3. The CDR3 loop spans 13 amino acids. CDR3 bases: TGTGCCAGCAGCATGGGACAGGGCTACGAGCAGTACTTC. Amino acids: CASSMGQGYEQYF.

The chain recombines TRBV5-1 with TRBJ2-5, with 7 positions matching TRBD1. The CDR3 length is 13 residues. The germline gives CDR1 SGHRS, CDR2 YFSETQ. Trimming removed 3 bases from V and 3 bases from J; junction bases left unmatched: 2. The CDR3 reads CASSSGQEETQYF. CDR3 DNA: TGCGCCAGCAGCTCCGGACAGGAAGAGACCCAGTACTTC.

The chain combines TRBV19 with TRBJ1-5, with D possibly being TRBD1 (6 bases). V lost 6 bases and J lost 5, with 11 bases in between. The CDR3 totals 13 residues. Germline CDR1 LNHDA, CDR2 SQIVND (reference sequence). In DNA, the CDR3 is TGTGCCAGTAGCAAAAGGGGGTATCAGCCCCAGCATTTT. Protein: CASSKRGYQPQHF.

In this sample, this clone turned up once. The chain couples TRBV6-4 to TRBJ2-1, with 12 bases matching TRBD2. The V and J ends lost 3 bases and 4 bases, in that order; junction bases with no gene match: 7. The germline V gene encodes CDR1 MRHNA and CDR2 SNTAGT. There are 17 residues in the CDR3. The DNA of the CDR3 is TGTGCCAGCAGTGAGACGTCTAGCGGGAGGGGGTACAATGAGCAGTTCTTC. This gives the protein CASSETSSGRGYNEQFF.

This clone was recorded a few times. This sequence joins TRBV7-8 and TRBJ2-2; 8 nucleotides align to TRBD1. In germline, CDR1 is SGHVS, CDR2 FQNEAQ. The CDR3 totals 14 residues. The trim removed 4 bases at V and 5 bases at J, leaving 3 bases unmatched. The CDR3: CASSSTGETGELFF. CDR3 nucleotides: TGTGCCAGCAGCTCGACAGGGGAAACCGGGGAGCTGTTTTTT.

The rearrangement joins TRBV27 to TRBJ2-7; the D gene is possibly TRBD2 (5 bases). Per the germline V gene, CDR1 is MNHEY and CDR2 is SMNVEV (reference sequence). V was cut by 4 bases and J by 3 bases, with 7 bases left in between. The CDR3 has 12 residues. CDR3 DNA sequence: TGTGCCAGCAGTTCGGGGAACTACGAGCAGTACTTC. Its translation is CASSSGNYEQYF.

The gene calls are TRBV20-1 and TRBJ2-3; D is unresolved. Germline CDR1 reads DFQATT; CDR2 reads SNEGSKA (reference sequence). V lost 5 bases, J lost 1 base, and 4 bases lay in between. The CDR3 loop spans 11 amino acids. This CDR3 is CSASGTDTQYF. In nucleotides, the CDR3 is TGCAGTGCTTCTGGCACAGATACGCAGTATTTT.

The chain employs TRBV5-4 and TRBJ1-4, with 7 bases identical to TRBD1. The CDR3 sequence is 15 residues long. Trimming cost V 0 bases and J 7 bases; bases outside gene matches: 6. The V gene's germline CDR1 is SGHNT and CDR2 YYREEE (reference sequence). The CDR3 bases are TGTGCCAGCAGCTTGGGGGCAGGGGACAGTGAAAAACTGTTTTTT. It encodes CASSLGAGDSEKLFF.

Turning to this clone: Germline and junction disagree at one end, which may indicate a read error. The CDR3 loop reads CASSLLDSPYNEQFF. CDR3 in DNA: TGTGCCAGCAGCCTACTCGACAGCCCCTACAATGAACAGTTCTTC. The V and J genes are TRBV7-2 and TRBJ2-1; D might be TRBD1 (5 bases). Germline V lookup: CDR1 SGHTA, CDR2 FQGNSA. The CDR3 is 15 residues long.

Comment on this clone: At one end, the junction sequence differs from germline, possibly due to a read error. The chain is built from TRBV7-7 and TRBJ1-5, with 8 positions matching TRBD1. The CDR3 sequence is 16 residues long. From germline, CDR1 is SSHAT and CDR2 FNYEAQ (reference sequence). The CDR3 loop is CASRGTGAHSNQPQHF. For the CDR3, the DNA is TGTGCTAGCAGGGGGACAGGCGCGCATAGCAATCAGCCCCAGCATTTT.

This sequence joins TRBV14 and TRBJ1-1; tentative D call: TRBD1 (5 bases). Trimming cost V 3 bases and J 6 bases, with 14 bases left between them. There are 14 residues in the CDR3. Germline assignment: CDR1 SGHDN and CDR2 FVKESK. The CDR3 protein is CASSQKSQGPEAFF. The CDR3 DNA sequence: TGTGCCAGCAGCCAGAAGAGTCAGGGCCCTGAAGCTTTCTTT. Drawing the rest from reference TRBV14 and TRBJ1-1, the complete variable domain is EAGVTQFPSHSVIEKGQTVTLRCDPISGHDNLYWYRRVMGKEIKFLLHFVKESKQDESGMPNNRFLAERTGGTYSTLKVQPAELEDSGVYFCASSQKSQGPEAFFGQGTRLTVV.

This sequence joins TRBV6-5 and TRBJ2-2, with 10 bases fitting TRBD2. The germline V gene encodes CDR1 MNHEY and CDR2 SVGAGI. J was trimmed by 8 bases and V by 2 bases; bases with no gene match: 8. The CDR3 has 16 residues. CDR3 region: CASSYRTSGKGGELFF. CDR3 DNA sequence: TGTGCCAGCAGTTACCGGACTAGCGGAAAAGGGGGGGAGCTGTTTTTT.

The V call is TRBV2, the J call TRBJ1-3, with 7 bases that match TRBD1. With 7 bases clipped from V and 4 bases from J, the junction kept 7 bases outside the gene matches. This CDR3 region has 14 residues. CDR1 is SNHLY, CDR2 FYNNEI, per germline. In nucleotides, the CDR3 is TGTGCCAGCACTGTGGACAGGCTCGGAAACACCATATATTTT. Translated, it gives CASTVDRLGNTIYF.

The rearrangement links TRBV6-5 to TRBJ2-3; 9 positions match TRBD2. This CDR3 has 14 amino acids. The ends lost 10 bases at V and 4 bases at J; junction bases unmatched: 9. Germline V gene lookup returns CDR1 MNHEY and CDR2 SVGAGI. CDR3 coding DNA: TGTGCCACCTCAGCGGGAGGAGGGCCAGATACGCAGTATTTT. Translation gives CATSAGGGPDTQYF.